This TCR beta chain was identified during a study of cytomegalovirus exposure and HLA in healthy donors (dated by TCRdb to 2016 to 2017). Regarding the complete study: The roughly 670 repertoires of the first cohort and the 120 or so validation repertoires were produced on the same platform, according to a later analysis. A separate validation cohort of about 110 different subjects was used in addition to the 666-subject first cohort. The aim of the study was to test whether cataloging public T cell receptors could identify signatures of past pathogen exposure. The study combined high-throughput TCR immunosequencing, statistical association of individual TCRs with disease status, and machine learning to predict cytomegalovirus infection status. The study at large found these results: Of the cluster scores, roughly 95% were above 0 in a later analysis, which found that TCRs clustered in the first cohort also tended to co-occur in the 120 validation repertoires. The validation cohort had no HLA typing available for a later analysis, so co-occurrence within that cohort was assessed over all 130 or so repertoires. The classifier was reported to diagnose cytomegalovirus status with high specificity and sensitivity in both the original and validation cohorts. The authors suggested that the approach could potentially be generalized to other disease states and immunological phenotypes. In the study, about 150 TCR beta chains were listed as associated with cytomegalovirus. Most TCR sequences were seen in very few donors, while some public TCRs were found in many individuals. A few of the identified cytomegalovirus-associated TCR beta chains were confirmed in vitro to be specific for cytomegalovirus antigens.

Details on this clone: No antigen is known for it. Base qualities are not at hand, and no much larger clone is one base apart.

Separate from the roughly 660-subject first cohort, the validation cohort of roughly 130 subjects was the group to which the donors belonged. Preparation of the library involved the immunoSEQ multiplex PCR assay. In the authors' own workflow: A statistical classification framework was developed to diagnose cytomegalovirus status using the catalog of TCR beta chain sequences. The table comes from immuneACCESS by way of TCRdb, which keeps in-frame sequences with V and J called. Part of the clones is missing from these tables; in studies checked, under half for an unresolved V gene and the rest for unknown reasons. Clone size and the V and J calls come from that table; the DNA yielded D and trimming. In this sample the table shows more than 140,000 clones, 70% to 90% of which occur a single time. Over 3% of the sample rests with the top ten. Material: PBMCs. The clonotype originates from a woman between 18 and 29 years old in good health and CMV-seropositive.

The nucleotide sequence is given as TGTGCCAGCTCACCCGACAGGGGGCTTGGCTATGGCTACACCTTC. Its product reads: CASSPDRGLGYGYTF. The sequence is built from TRBV18 and TRBJ1-2; 10 middle bases align to TRBD1. At the junction V is shortened by 3 bases and J by 4 bases; bases outside the gene matches: 5. The germline V gene sets CDR1 to KGHSH and CDR2 to LQKENI. The CDR3 runs 15 residues from the cysteine to the phenylalanine. Here the CDR3 DNA is all that survives: 45 bases in frame from base 1.